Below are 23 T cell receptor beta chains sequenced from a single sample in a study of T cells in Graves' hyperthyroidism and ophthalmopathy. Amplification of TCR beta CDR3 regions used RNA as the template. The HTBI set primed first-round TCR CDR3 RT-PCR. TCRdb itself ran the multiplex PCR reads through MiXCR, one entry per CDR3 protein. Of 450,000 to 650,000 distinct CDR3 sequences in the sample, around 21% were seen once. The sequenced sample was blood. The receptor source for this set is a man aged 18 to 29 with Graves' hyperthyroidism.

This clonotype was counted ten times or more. CDR3 residues: CASSLRQGGNQPQHF. In DNA, the CDR3 is TGTGCCAGCAGTTTAAGACAGGGCGGCAATCAGCCCCAGCATTTT. The chain employs TRBV12-3 or TRBV12-4 and TRBJ1-5, with TRBD1 matching 7 bases. The CDR3 runs to 15 residues. The J segment lost 2 bases and the V segment lost 2 bases, leaving 3 bases of the junction unmatched.

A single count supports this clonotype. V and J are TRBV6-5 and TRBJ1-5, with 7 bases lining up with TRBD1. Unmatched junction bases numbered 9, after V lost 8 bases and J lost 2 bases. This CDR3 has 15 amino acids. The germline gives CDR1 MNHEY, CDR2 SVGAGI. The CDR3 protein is CASRYRGWRNQPQHF. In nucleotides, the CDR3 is TGTGCCAGCCGATACAGGGGCTGGCGCAATCAGCCCCAGCATTTT.

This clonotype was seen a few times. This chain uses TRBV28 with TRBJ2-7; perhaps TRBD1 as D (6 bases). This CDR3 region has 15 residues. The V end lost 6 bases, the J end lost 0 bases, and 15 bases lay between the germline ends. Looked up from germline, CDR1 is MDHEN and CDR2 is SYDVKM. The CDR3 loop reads CASRRAGTLSYEQYF. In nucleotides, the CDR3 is TGTGCCAGCAGGCGAGCCGGGACACTCTCCTACGAGCAGTACTTC.

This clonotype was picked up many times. This CDR3 reads CSARRTGGGQPQHF. The CDR3 DNA reads as TGCAGTGCTAGGAGGACAGGGGGAGGTCAGCCCCAGCATTTT. V usage is TRBV20-1 and J usage is TRBJ1-5; 10 bases align to TRBD1. V was clipped by 3 bases and J by 6 bases; unmatched bases: 5. The CDR3 spans 14 residues. Per the germline V gene, CDR1 is DFQATT and CDR2 is SNEGSKA (reference sequence).

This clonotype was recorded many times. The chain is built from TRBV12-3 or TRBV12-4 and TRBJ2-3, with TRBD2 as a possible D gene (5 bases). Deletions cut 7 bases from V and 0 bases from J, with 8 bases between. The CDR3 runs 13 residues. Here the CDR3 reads CASTLASTDTQYF. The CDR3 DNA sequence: TGTGCCAGCACCCTAGCTAGCACAGATACGCAGTATTTT.

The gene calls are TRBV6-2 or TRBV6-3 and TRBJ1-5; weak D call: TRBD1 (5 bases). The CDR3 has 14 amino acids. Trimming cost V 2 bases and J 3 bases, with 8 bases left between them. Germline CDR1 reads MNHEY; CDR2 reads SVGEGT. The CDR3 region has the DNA TGTGCCAGCAGTTACATCAGGGACAATCAGCCCCAGCATTTT. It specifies CASSYIRDNQPQHF.

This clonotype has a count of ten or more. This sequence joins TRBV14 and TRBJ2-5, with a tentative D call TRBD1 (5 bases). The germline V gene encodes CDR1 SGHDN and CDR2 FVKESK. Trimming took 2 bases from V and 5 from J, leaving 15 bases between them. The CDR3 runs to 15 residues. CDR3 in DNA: TGTGCCAGCAGCCAAACCCGTGGCAGGGCGGAGACCCAGTACTTC. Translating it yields CASSQTRGRAETQYF.

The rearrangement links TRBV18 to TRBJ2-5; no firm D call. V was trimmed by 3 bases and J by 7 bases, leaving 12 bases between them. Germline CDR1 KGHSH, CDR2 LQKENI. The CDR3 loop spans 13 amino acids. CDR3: CASSPAPVGTQYF. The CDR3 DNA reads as TGTGCCAGCTCACCCGCCCCGGTTGGGACCCAGTACTTC. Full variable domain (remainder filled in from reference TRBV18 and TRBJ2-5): NAGVMQNPRHLVRRRGQEARLRCSPMKGHSHVYWYRQLPEEGLKFMVYLQKENIIDESGMPKERFSAEFPKEGPSILRIQQVVRGDSAAYFCASSPAPVGTQYFGPGTRLLVL.

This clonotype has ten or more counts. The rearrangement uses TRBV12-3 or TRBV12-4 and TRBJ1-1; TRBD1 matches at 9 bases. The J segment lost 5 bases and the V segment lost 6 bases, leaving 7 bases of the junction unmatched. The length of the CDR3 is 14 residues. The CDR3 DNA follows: TGTGCCAGCAGCCCGGACAGGGGAAGGACTGAAGCTTTCTTT. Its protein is CASSPDRGRTEAFF.

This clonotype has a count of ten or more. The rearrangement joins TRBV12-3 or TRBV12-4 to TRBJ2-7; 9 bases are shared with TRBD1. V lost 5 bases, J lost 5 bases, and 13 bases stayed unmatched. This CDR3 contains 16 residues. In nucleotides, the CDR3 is TGTGCCAGCAGTCCCCTTATGGGACAGGGACCGCACGAGCAGTACTTC. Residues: CASSPLMGQGPHEQYF.

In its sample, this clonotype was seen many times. The CDR3 coding sequence is TGTGCCTGGAGTGGTGGACAGGGGAATCAGCCCCAGCATTTT. Translation: CAWSGGQGNQPQHF. The V and J genes are TRBV30 and TRBJ1-5, with TRBD1 matching over 9 bases. V shed 1 base, J shed 4 bases, and the junction held 2 bases outside the gene matches. Germline CDR1 is GTSNPN and CDR2 is SVGIG (reference sequence). This CDR3 has 14 residues.

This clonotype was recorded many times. CDR3 sequence: CASSYSLAGGPEETQYF. CDR3 nucleotides: TGTGCCAGCAGTTACTCCCTAGCGGGGGGTCCCGAAGAGACCCAGTACTTC. J is TRBJ2-5 and V is TRBV6-2 or TRBV6-3, with 11 bases matching TRBD2. The CDR3 extends over 17 amino acids. Per germline, CDR1 MNHEY and CDR2 SVGEGT. The junction had 6 bases not matched to a gene; V was cut back by 0 bases and J by 3 bases.

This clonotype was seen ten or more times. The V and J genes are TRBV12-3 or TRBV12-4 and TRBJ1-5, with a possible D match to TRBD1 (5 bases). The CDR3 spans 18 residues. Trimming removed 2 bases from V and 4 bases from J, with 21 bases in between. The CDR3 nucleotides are TGTGCCAGCAGTTTACGGCCCACAGATTCTGAGGGGAATCAGCCCCAGCATTTT. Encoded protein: CASSLRPTDSEGNQPQHF.

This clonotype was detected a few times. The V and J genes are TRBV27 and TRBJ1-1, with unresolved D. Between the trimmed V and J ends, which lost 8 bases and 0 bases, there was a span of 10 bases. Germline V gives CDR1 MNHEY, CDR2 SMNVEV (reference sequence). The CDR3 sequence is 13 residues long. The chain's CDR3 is CASRMLLNTEAFF. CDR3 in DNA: TGTGCCAGCCGCATGCTTTTGAACACTGAAGCTTTCTTT.

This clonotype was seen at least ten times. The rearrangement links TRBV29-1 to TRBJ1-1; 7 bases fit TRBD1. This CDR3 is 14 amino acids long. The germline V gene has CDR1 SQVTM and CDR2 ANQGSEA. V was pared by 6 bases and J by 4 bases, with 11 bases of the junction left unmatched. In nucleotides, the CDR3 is TGCAGCGTGATCGCAGGGGGACGGGGCACTGAAGCTTTCTTT. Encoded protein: CSVIAGGRGTEAFF. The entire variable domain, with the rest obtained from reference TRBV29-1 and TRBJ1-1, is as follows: SAVISQKPSRDICQRGTSLTIQCQVDSQVTMMFWYRQQPGQSLTLIATANQGSEATYESGFVIDKFPISRPNLTFSTLTVSNMSPEDSSIYLCSVIAGGRGTEAFFGQGTRLTVV.

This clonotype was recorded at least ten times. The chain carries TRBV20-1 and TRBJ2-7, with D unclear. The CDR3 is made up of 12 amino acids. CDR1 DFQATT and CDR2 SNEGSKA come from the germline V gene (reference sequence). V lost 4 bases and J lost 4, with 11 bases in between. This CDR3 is CSATLWGYEQYF. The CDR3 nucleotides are TGCAGTGCTACGCTGTGGGGTTACGAGCAGTACTTC.

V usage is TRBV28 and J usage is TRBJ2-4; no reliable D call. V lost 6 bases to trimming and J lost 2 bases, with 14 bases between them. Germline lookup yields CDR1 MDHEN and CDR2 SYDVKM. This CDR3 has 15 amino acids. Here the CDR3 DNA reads TGTGCCAGCAGGCGTATAGGGATAACCAAAAACATTCAGTACTTC. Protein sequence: CASRRIGITKNIQYF.

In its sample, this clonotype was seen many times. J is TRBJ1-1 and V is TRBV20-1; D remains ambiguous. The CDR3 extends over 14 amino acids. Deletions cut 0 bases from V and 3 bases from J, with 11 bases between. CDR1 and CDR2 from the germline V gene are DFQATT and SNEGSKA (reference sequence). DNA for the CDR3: TGCAGTGCTAGAGATCCGTCGGAGGACACTGAAGCTTTCTTT. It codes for CSARDPSEDTEAFF.

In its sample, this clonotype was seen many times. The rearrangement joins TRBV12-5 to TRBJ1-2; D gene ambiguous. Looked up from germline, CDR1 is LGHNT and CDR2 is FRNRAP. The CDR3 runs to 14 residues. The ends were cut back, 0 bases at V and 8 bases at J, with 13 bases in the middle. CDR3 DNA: TGTGCTAGTGGTTTGGTACCCCAGGCTGAGGGCTACACCTTC. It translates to CASGLVPQAEGYTF.

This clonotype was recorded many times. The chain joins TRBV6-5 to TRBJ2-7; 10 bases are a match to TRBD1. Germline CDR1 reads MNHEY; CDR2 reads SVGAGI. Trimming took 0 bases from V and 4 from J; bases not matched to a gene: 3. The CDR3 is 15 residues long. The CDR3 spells CASSYSGQGSYEQYF. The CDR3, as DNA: TGTGCCAGCAGTTACTCGGGACAGGGGTCTTACGAGCAGTACTTC.

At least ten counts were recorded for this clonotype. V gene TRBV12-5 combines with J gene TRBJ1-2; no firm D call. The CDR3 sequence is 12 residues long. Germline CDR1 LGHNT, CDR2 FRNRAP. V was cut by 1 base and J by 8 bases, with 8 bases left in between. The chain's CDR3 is CASGLGHWGYTF. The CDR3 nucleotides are TGTGCTAGTGGTTTGGGGCACTGGGGCTACACCTTC. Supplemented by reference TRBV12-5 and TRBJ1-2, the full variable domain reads DARVTQTPRHKVTEMGQEVTMRCQPILGHNTVFWYRQTMMQGLELLAYFRNRAPLDDSGMPKDRFSAEMPDATLATLKIQPSEPRDSAVYFCASGLGHWGYTFGSGTRLTVV.

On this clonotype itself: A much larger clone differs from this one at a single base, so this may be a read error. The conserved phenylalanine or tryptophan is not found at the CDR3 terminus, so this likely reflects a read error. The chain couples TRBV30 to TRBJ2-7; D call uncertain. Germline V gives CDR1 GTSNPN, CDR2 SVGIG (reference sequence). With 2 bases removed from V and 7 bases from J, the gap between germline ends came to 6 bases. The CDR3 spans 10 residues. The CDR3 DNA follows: TGTGCCTGGAGTAAAAGAGAGCAGTACCTC. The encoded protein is CAWSKREQYL.

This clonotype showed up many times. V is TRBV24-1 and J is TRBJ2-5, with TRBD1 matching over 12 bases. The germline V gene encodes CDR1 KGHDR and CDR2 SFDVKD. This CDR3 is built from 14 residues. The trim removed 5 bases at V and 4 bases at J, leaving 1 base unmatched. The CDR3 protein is CATSGDRGPETQYF. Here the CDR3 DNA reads TGTGCCACCAGTGGGGACAGGGGGCCAGAGACCCAGTACTTC.